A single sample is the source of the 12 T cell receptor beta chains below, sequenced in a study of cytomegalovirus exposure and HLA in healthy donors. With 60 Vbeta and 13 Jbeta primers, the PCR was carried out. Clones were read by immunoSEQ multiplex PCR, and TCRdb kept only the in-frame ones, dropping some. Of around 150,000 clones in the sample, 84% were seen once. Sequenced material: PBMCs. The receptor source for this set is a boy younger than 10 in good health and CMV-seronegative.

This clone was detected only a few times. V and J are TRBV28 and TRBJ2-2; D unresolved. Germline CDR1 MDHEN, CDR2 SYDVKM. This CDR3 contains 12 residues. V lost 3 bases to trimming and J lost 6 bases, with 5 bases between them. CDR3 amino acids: CASSFMSGELFF. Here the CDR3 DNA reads TGTGCCAGCAGTTTTATGTCCGGGGAGCTGTTTTTT.

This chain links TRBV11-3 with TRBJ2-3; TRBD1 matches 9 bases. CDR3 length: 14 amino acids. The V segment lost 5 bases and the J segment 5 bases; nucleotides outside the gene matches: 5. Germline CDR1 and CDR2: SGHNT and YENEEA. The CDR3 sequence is CASSPRTGEDTQYF. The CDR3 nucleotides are TGTGCCAGCAGCCCCAGGACAGGGGAAGATACGCAGTATTTT.

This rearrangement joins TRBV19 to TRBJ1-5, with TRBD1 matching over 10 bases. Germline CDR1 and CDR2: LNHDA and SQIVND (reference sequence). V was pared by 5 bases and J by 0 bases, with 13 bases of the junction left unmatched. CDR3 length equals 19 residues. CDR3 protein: CASSVVLTGGMDSNQPQHF. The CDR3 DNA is TGTGCCAGTAGTGTGGTTCTGACAGGGGGCATGGATAGCAATCAGCCCCAGCATTTT.

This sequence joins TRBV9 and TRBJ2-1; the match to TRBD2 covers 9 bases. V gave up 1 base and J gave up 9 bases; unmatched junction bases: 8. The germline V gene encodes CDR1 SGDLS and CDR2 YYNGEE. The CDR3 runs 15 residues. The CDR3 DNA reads TGTGCCAGCAGCGTACTGTCTAGCGGGGCCGGTGAGCAGTTCTTC. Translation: CASSVLSSGAGEQFF.

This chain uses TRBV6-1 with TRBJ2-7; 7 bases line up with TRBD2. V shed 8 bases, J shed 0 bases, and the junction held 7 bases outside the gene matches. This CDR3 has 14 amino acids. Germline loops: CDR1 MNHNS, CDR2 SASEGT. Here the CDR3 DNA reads TGTGCCAGCGAAACTAGCGCTAGCTCCTACGAGCAGTACTTC. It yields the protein CASETSASSYEQYF.

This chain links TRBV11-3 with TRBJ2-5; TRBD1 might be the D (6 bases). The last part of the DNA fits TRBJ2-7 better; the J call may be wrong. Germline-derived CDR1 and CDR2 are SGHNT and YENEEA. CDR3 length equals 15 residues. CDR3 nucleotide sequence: TGTGCCAGCAGCTTAGGGACTGGGACACAAGACGAGCAGTACTTC. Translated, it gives CASSLGTGTQDEQYF.

The CDR3 sequence: CASSDRGTEAFF. The CDR3 DNA is TGTGCCAGCAGTGACAGGGGGACTGAAGCTTTCTTT. The chain links TRBV28 to TRBJ1-1; 9 nucleotides align to TRBD1. The CDR3 totals 12 residues. V was clipped by 5 bases and J by 5 bases; unmatched bases: 0. Germline-derived CDR1 and CDR2 are MDHEN and SYDVKM.

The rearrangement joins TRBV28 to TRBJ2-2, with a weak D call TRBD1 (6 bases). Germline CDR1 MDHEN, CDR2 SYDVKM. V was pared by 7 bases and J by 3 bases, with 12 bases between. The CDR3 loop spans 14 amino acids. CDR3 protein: CASMEPGDTGELFF. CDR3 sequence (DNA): TGTGCCAGCATGGAACCAGGGGACACCGGGGAGCTGTTTTTT.

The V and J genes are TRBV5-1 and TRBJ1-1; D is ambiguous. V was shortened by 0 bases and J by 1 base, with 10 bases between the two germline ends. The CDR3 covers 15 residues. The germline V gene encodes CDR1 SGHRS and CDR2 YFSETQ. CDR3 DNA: TGCGCCAGCAGCTTGGCCGGGTATGAGAACACTGAAGCTTTCTTT. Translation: CASSLAGYENTEAFF.

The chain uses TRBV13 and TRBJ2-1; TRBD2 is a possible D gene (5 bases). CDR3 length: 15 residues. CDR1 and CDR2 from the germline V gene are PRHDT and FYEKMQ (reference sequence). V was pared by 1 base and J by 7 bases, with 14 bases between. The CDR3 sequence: CASSLDLGGPNEQFF. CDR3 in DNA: TGTGCCAGCAGCTTAGATCTTGGCGGGCCTAATGAGCAGTTCTTC.

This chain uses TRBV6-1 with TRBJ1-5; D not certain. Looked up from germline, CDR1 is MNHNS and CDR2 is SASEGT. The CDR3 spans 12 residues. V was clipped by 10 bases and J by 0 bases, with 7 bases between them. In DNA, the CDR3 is TGTGCCACCCGGTATAGCAATCAGCCCCAGCATTTT. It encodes CATRYSNQPQHF.

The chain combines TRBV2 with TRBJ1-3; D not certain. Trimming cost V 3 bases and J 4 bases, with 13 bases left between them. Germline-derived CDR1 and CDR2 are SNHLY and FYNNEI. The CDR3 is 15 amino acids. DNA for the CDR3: TGTGCCAGCAGTGAGCTGACAACCGTAGGAAACACCATATATTTT. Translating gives CASSELTTVGNTIYF.